This entry lists 29 T cell receptor beta chains sequenced from one sample in a study of cytomegalovirus exposure and HLA in healthy donors. The primer mix had 60 Vbeta and 13 Jbeta primers. Here immunoSEQ multiplex PCR was the method, and the copy in TCRdb shows in-frame clones only, minus some. The table lists roughly 110,000 clones, around 80% of them singletons, with under 3% in the top ten. The sample consisted of PBMCs. The receptors come from a woman aged 18-29 years in good health and CMV-seropositive.

In this sample, this clone turned up a few times. The chain recombines TRBV13 with TRBJ2-7; the match to TRBD1 covers 8 bases. Trimming removed 5 bases from V and 4 bases from J; junction bases left unmatched: 7. The CDR3 covers 14 residues. Germline V CDR1 and CDR2: PRHDT, FYEKMQ (reference sequence). The CDR3: CASSPGQGSYEQYF. As DNA, the CDR3 is TGTGCCAGCAGCCCCGGACAGGGCTCTTACGAGCAGTACTTC.

The chain joins TRBV5-1 to TRBJ2-5; 7 bases are a match to TRBD1. Germline CDR1 reads SGHRS; CDR2 reads YFSETQ. Trimming at V came to 4 bases and at J to 2 bases, leaving 5 bases not matched to a gene. There are 14 residues in the CDR3. The CDR3 bases are TGCGCCAGCAGCCCCCTGGACAGGCAAGAGACCCAGTACTTC. Encoded protein: CASSPLDRQETQYF.

The table lists this clone with a count of one. The rearrangement links TRBV7-8 to TRBJ2-2, with TRBD2 identical over 11 bases. V gave up 1 base and J gave up 4 bases; unmatched junction bases: 5. Per germline, CDR1 SGHVS and CDR2 FQNEAQ. There are 17 residues in the CDR3. Here the CDR3 DNA reads TGTGCCAGCAGCTTAGTCTGGCTAGCGGGAGGCACCGGGGAGCTGTTTTTT. The encoded protein is CASSLVWLAGGTGELFF.

The rearrangement uses TRBV5-4 and TRBJ1-1, with a tentative D call TRBD1 (5 bases). The V end was cut by 4 bases, the J end by 0 bases, with 25 bases between. CDR1 is SGHNT, CDR2 YYREEE, per germline (reference sequence). The CDR3 is made up of 19 amino acids. The CDR3 region has the DNA TGTGCCAGCAGCAGAGTACGTTTGGCCACTACAGGAATGAACACTGAAGCTTTCTTT. Translating it yields CASSRVRLATTGMNTEAFF.

The rearrangement uses TRBV5-6 and TRBJ1-2; 7 bases are a match to TRBD1. V was pared by 3 bases and J by 3 bases, with 17 bases of the junction left unmatched. This CDR3 has 18 amino acids. CDR1 and CDR2 (germline): SGHDT, YYEEEE. The CDR3 DNA reads TGTGCCAGCAGCTGGGGACAGTTCCATCGAGCCCGATACTATGGCTACACCTTC. This sequence encodes CASSWGQFHRARYYGYTF.

The chain has TRBV29-1 and TRBJ1-5; 7 nucleotides match TRBD1. The trim removed 5 bases at V and 5 bases at J, leaving 12 bases unmatched. CDR1 SQVTM and CDR2 ANQGSEA come from the germline V gene. This CDR3 has 15 residues. CDR3 in amino acids: CSVQTGTRADQPQHF. The CDR3 nucleotides are TGCAGCGTTCAGACAGGGACAAGGGCGGATCAGCCCCAGCATTTT.

The V gene is TRBV5-1, the J gene TRBJ2-5, with 9 bases fitting TRBD1. CDR3 length equals 16 residues. The germline CDR1 and CDR2 sequences are SGHRS and YFSETQ. The V gene end was trimmed by 4 bases and the J gene end by 5 bases; junction bases not matched to a gene: 12. The CDR3 loop reads CASSTRDRVARETQYF. Written as DNA, the CDR3 is TGCGCCAGCAGCACACGGGACAGGGTCGCTCGGGAGACCCAGTACTTC.

The rearrangement uses TRBV19 and TRBJ1-3, with a possible D match to TRBD1 (6 bases). Germline CDR1 is LNHDA and CDR2 is SQIVND (reference sequence). V was pared by 3 bases and J by 2 bases, with 11 bases between. The CDR3 sequence is 15 residues long. CDR3 region: CASSIRGAAGNTIYF. The CDR3 DNA reads TGTGCCAGTAGTATCCGGGGGGCGGCTGGAAACACCATATATTTT.

The V call is TRBV30, the J call TRBJ2-5; weak D call: TRBD1 (6 bases). CDR3 size: 13 residues. Germline lookup yields CDR1 GTSNPN and CDR2 SVGIG (reference sequence). Between the trimmed V and J ends, which lost 3 bases and 3 bases, there was a span of 11 bases. CDR3 residues: CAWRGPGEETQYF. In DNA, the CDR3 is TGTGCCTGGAGGGGGCCAGGGGAAGAGACCCAGTACTTC.

The J gene is TRBJ2-1, the V gene TRBV12-5; TRBD1 matches 9 bases. The CDR3 is made up of 15 amino acids. Germline CDR1 reads LGHNT; CDR2 reads FRNRAP. The V and J ends lost 4 bases and 0 bases, in that order; junction bases with no gene match: 1. The CDR3 bases are TGTGCTAGTGGTTGGGGACAGGGCTCCTACAATGAGCAGTTCTTC. Amino acid sequence: CASGWGQGSYNEQFF.

The V gene is TRBV5-1, the J gene TRBJ1-5; D gene uncertain. The CDR3 is 15 amino acids. Germline lookup yields CDR1 SGHRS and CDR2 YFSETQ. V lost 4 bases to trimming and J lost 7 bases, with 18 bases between them. This CDR3 reads CASSPGGWESQPQHF. CDR3 DNA: TGCGCCAGCAGCCCCGGAGGGTGGGAGTCGCAGCCCCAGCATTTT. The full variable domain, with the rest looked up from reference TRBV5-1 and TRBJ1-5, is KAGVTQTPRYLIKTRGQQVTLSCSPISGHRSVSWYQQTPGQGLQFLFEYFSETQRNKGNFPGRFSGRQFSNSRSEMNVSTLELGDSALYLCASSPGGWESQPQHFGDGTRLSIL.

This clone was counted between two and nine times. The chain carries TRBV15 and TRBJ2-7; no reliable D call. CDR1 LNHNV and CDR2 YYDKDF come from the germline V gene (reference sequence). The CDR3 sequence is 19 residues long. Trimming took off 0 bases at V and 2 bases at J, with 23 bases between the two ends. The CDR3 protein is CATSREELGYGGTTYEQYF. CDR3 DNA: TGTGCCACCAGCAGAGAAGAATTGGGTTATGGCGGAACTACCTACGAGCAGTACTTC. The whole variable domain, remainder taken from reference TRBV15 and TRBJ2-7, is DAMVIQNPRYQVTQFGKPVTLSCSQTLNHNVMYWYQQKSSQAPKLLFHYYDKDFNNEADTPDNFQSRRPNTSFCFLDIRSPGLGDTAMYLCATSREELGYGGTTYEQYFGPGTRLTVT.

The chain has TRBV5-5 and TRBJ1-2; 8 bases are shared with TRBD1. Germline loops: CDR1 SGHKS, CDR2 YYEKEE (reference sequence). Trimming took 4 bases from V and 5 from J; bases not matched to a gene: 7. CDR3 size: 14 residues. CDR3 residues: CASSIDRGQYGYTF. For the CDR3, the DNA is TGTGCCAGCAGCATAGACAGGGGACAGTATGGCTACACCTTC.

This chain uses TRBV7-3 with TRBJ2-5; unclear D gene. The CDR3 covers 13 residues. Per the germline V gene, CDR1 is SGHTA and CDR2 is FQGTGA. The V end was cut by 5 bases, the J end by 4 bases, with 11 bases between. CDR3 residues: CASSATTLETQYF. CDR3 sequence (DNA): TGTGCCAGCAGCGCCACTACCTTAGAGACCCAGTACTTC. The whole variable domain, filled in from reference TRBV7-3 and TRBJ2-5, reads GAGVSQTPSNKVTEKGKYVELRCDPISGHTALYWYRQSLGQGPEFLIYFQGTGAADDSGLPNDRFFAVRPEGSVSTLKIQRTERGDSAVYLCASSATTLETQYFGPGTRLLVL.

V gene TRBV10-2 combines with J gene TRBJ1-2, with 9 bases aligning to TRBD1. In germline, CDR1 is WSHSY, CDR2 SAAADI. The J segment lost 5 bases and the V segment lost 8 bases, leaving 9 bases of the junction unmatched. The CDR3 totals 14 residues. The CDR3 DNA sequence: TGCGCCAGCTCAATCGGACAGGGGCGGTATGGCTACACCTTC. Its translation is CASSIGQGRYGYTF.

The V and J genes are TRBV6-5 and TRBJ1-4; D uncertain. Germline CDR1 is MNHEY and CDR2 is SVGAGI. The CDR3 is 14 residues long. Trimming took off 5 bases at V and 0 bases at J, with 7 bases between the two ends. The CDR3 reads CASSGGTTNEKLFF. The CDR3 DNA follows: TGTGCCAGCAGTGGAGGGACAACTAATGAAAAACTGTTTTTT.

This clone was seen a few times. The chain couples TRBV9 to TRBJ1-3; D uncertain. V lost 0 bases to trimming and J lost 2 bases, with 6 bases between them. CDR1 SGDLS and CDR2 YYNGEE come from the germline V gene. The CDR3 loop spans 14 amino acids. The CDR3 spells CASSVGSTGNTIYF. Here the CDR3 DNA reads TGTGCCAGCAGCGTAGGGAGTACTGGAAACACCATATATTTT.

The V gene is TRBV19, the J gene TRBJ1-5; 8 nucleotides agree with TRBD1. The V gene end was trimmed by 6 bases and the J gene end by 1 base; junction bases not matched to a gene: 5. Germline CDR1 reads LNHDA; CDR2 reads SQIVND (reference sequence). This CDR3 region has 15 residues. DNA of the CDR3: TGTGCCAGTAGCCCGGACAGGGAAAGCAATCAGCCCCAGCATTTT. Protein: CASSPDRESNQPQHF.

The rearrangement links TRBV5-4 to TRBJ1-1, with D possibly being TRBD1 (5 bases). Trimming cost V 0 bases and J 1 base, with 16 bases left between them. Germline V gene lookup returns CDR1 SGHNT and CDR2 YYREEE (reference sequence). This CDR3 has 17 residues. The CDR3 loop reads CASSLGGAGPPNTEAFF. The CDR3 DNA follows: TGTGCCAGCAGCTTGGGAGGGGCGGGGCCTCCGAACACTGAAGCTTTCTTT.

The CDR3 DNA reads as TGTGCCAGCAGTTACCTCGGACAGGAGACCTATGGCTACACCTTC. It translates to CASSYLGQETYGYTF. The gene calls are TRBV27 and TRBJ1-2, with 7 bases aligning to TRBD1. Germline trimming cut 4 bases from V and 4 bases from J; bases unmatched to any gene: 9. CDR1 and CDR2 from the germline V gene are MNHEY and SMNVEV (reference sequence). The CDR3 is made up of 15 amino acids.

The chain is built from TRBV7-9 and TRBJ2-7; 8 nucleotides agree with TRBD2. With 5 bases clipped from V and 2 bases from J, the junction kept 17 bases outside the gene matches. Germline CDR1 reads SEHNR; CDR2 reads FQNEAQ (reference sequence). The CDR3 has 18 amino acids. The CDR3 here is CASSQAVAAGELPYEQYF. In DNA, the CDR3 is TGTGCCAGCAGCCAGGCGGTAGCAGCGGGAGAGTTGCCCTACGAGCAGTACTTC.

The chain has TRBV5-1 and TRBJ1-1, with 8 bases fitting TRBD1. CDR1 and CDR2 from the germline V gene are SGHRS and YFSETQ. V was pared by 2 bases and J by 1 base, with 4 bases of the junction left unmatched. This CDR3 is built from 15 residues. The CDR3 coding sequence is TGCGCCAGCAGCTTAACAGGGGGAGAGAACACTGAAGCTTTCTTT. This encodes CASSLTGGENTEAFF.

This clone is a singleton in its sample. The chain has TRBV18 and TRBJ1-2; possible D gene TRBD1, 6 bases. CDR3 length: 12 residues. The V gene lost 5 bases and the J gene lost 3 bases, with 7 bases spanning the gap. Per germline, CDR1 KGHSH and CDR2 LQKENI. As DNA, the CDR3 is TGTGCCAGCTCATCAGGGGACTATGGCTACACCTTC. It translates to CASSSGDYGYTF.

The rearrangement links TRBV5-4 to TRBJ1-2; the match to TRBD1 covers 7 bases. The CDR3 sequence is 13 residues long. V shed 1 base, J shed 5 bases, and the junction held 2 bases outside the gene matches. CDR1 SGHNT and CDR2 YYREEE come from the germline V gene (reference sequence). The CDR3 protein is CASSLYRGYGYTF. Here the CDR3 DNA reads TGTGCCAGCAGCTTGTACAGGGGATATGGCTACACCTTC. Drawing the rest from reference TRBV5-4 and TRBJ1-2, the complete variable domain is ETGVTQSPTHLIKTRGQQVTLRCSSQSGHNTVSWYQQALGQGPQFIFQYYREEENGRGNFPPRFSGLQFPNYSSELNVNALELDDSALYLCASSLYRGYGYTFGSGTRLTVV.

CDR3 in amino acids: CASGLPGRGYNEQFF. Here the CDR3 DNA reads TGTGCTAGTGGTTTGCCCGGGAGGGGTTACAATGAGCAGTTCTTC. This chain joins TRBV12-5 and TRBJ2-1, with TRBD2 matching over 8 bases. The CDR3 consists of 15 residues. Trimming took 2 bases from V and 4 from J; bases not matched to a gene: 4. Per germline, CDR1 LGHNT and CDR2 FRNRAP. The variable domain in full, completed from reference TRBV12-5 and TRBJ2-1, reads DARVTQTPRHKVTEMGQEVTMRCQPILGHNTVFWYRQTMMQGLELLAYFRNRAPLDDSGMPKDRFSAEMPDATLATLKIQPSEPRDSAVYFCASGLPGRGYNEQFFGPGTRLTVL.

The rearrangement links TRBV9 to TRBJ2-7, with D hard to call. The V and J ends lost 3 bases and 2 bases respectively, with 12 bases between them. The CDR3 covers 14 residues. The germline V gene encodes CDR1 SGDLS and CDR2 YYNGEE. The CDR3 loop is CASSERTPPYEQYF. In nucleotides, the CDR3 is TGTGCCAGCAGCGAGCGAACACCGCCCTACGAGCAGTACTTC. Full variable domain (rest looked up from reference TRBV9 and TRBJ2-7): DSGVTQTPKHLITATGQRVTLRCSPRSGDLSVYWYQQSLDQGLQFLIQYYNGEERAKGNILERFSAQQFPDLHSELNLSSLELGDSALYFCASSERTPPYEQYFGPGTRLTVT.

V gene TRBV7-9 combines with J gene TRBJ1-2; maybe TRBD1 (6 bases). There are 16 residues in the CDR3. Trimming shortened V by 0 bases and J by 6 bases, and 17 bases separated the two germline ends. From germline, CDR1 is SEHNR and CDR2 FQNEAQ (reference sequence). CDR3: CASSLAPGAGGDGYTF. The CDR3 coding sequence is TGTGCCAGCAGCTTAGCGCCAGGGGCTGGCGGCGATGGCTACACCTTC.

The chain employs TRBV19 and TRBJ1-4; 9 bases are a match to TRBD1. Trimming took 9 bases from V and 0 from J; bases not matched to a gene: 5. Germline V gene sequence: CDR1 LNHDA, CDR2 SQIVND (reference sequence). The CDR3 extends over 15 amino acids. The CDR3 protein is CASRDRVSTNEKLFF. CDR3 DNA sequence: TGTGCCAGCCGGGACAGGGTTTCAACTAATGAAAAACTGTTTTTT. Based on the CDR3 plus reference TRBV19 and TRBJ1-4, the full variable domain is DGGITQSPKYLFRKEGQNVTLSCEQNLNHDAMYWYRQDPGQGLRLIYYSQIVNDFQKGDIAEGYSVSREKKESFPLTVTSAQKNPTAFYLCASRDRVSTNEKLFFGSGTQLSVL.

The table lists this clone with a count of one. The chain is built from TRBV28 and TRBJ2-3, with 11 bases identical to TRBD2. Germline V gene data show CDR1 as MDHEN and CDR2 as SYDVKM. The CDR3 is 15 residues long. With V trimmed by 4 bases and J by 3 bases, 3 bases remained unmatched. The CDR3 loop reads CASSYPSGRTDTQYF. CDR3 bases: TGTGCCAGCAGTTACCCTAGCGGGAGGACAGATACGCAGTATTTT.